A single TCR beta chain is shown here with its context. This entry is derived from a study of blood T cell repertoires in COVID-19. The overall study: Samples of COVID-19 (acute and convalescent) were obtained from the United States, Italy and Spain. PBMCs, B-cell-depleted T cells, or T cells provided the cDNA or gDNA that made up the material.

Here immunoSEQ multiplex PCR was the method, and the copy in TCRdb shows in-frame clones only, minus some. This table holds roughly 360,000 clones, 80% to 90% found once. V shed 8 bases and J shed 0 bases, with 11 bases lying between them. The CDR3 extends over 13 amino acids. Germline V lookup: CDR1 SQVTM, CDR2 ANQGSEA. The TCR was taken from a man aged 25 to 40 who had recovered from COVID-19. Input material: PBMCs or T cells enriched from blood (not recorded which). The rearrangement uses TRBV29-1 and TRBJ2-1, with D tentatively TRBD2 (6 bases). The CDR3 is CSLGRSSYNEQFF. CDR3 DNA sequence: TGCAGCTTGGGGAGGAGCTCCTACAATGAGCAGTTCTTC.